The rows below give T cell receptor beta chains drawn from one sample of a study of T cell changes during pregnancy in multiple sclerosis. Produced via immunoSEQ multiplex PCR; TCRdb's table is partial and in-frame only. The sample has 55,000 to 70,000 clones; roughly nine tenths are singletons. The sample consisted of peripheral blood, taken in the second trimester of pregnancy. The receptors stem from a female donor in good health, enrolled as a control in a pregnancy study. Both conserved end residues are part of each CDR3. The D gene is left open where the match is weak. Clone size, where shown, is once, few, many, or a class for clones that have expanded.

TGTGCCAGCAGCGTAGGAAACAGGGTGAGGGAGACCCAGTACTTC	CASSVGNRVRETQYF	TRBV9	TRBJ2-5	-	-
TGTGCCAGCAGCTTAGACAGGGATAGCAATCAGCCCCAGCATTTT	CASSLDRDSNQPQHF	TRBV11-3	TRBJ1-5	-	-
TGTGCCAGCAGCCCCCCCTCGGTACGCCCCTTTGGGGGGGAGCAGTTCTTC	CASSPPSVRPFGGEQFF	TRBV7-7	TRBJ2-1	-	-
TGTGCCAGCAGCCAAGAGTTACAGGGGGTGAGCACAGATACGCAGTATTTT	CASSQELQGVSTDTQYF	TRBV4-2	TRBJ2-3	-	TRBD1
TGTGCCAGCAGTGAACCCCAGGCGGGAGTTCGGGAGACCCAGTACTTC	CASSEPQAGVRETQYF	TRBV25-1	TRBJ2-5	-	TRBD2
TGTGCCAGCAGCTTGGGGACAGGGGCCTTTGCAGATACGCAGTATTTT	CASSLGTGAFADTQYF	TRBV13	TRBJ2-3	-	TRBD1
TGTGCCAGCAGCGTAGCTTTCGGGGAGCTGTTTTTT	CASSVAFGELFF	TRBV9	TRBJ2-2	-	-
TGTGCCAGTAGTGCACAGGGTAAGGGGGAGACCCAGTACTTC	CASSAQGKGETQYF	TRBV19	TRBJ2-5	-	-
TGTGCCAGCAGTTACTCAGTCGGGAGTACGCAGTATTTT	CASSYSVGSTQYF	TRBV6-5	TRBJ2-3	-	-
TGTGCCAGCAGCGGATTGGAGAAGTCTACGCAGTACTTC	CASSGLEKSTQYF	TRBV9	TRBJ2-7	-	-
TGTGCCAGCAGTTTTGGGGACAGGTTCACCTACGAGCAGTACTTC	CASSFGDRFTYEQYF	TRBV28	TRBJ2-7	-	TRBD1
TGTGCCAGCAGCCGGAGGGGGCCTTACTCTGGAAACACCATATATTTT	CASSRRGPYSGNTIYF	TRBV5-5	TRBJ1-3	once	TRBD1
TGTGCCAGCAGCCAGCCGACTCGTGACTCAAACCATACTGAGCAGTTCTTC	CASSQPTRDSNHTEQFF	TRBV4-2	TRBJ2-1	-	-
TGTGCCAGCAGCCGTACAGGGCTCCCTGGAAACACCATATATTTT	CASSRTGLPGNTIYF	TRBV7-6	TRBJ1-3	-	-
TGTGCCAGCCTGGGTTGGGAGCCTCGGGAAAAACTGTTTTTT	CASLGWEPREKLFF	TRBV19	TRBJ1-4	-	-
TGTGCCAGCAGCCCCAACCCGTCGAGGTACTTC	CASSPNPSRYF	TRBV5-6	TRBJ2-7	-	-
TGTGCCAGCAGCCCTAGCGGGGGGAGCACAGATACGCAGTATTTT	CASSPSGGSTDTQYF	TRBV27	TRBJ2-3	-	TRBD2
TGTGCCAGCAGCACAGGGGTTACCGGGGAGCTGTTTTTT	CASSTGVTGELFF	TRBV6-5	TRBJ2-2	-	TRBD1
TGTGCCAGCAGCTTATCCTACCCGGGGGGGGGAACAGATACGCAGTATTTT	CASSLSYPGGGTDTQYF	TRBV7-6	TRBJ2-3	-	TRBD2
TGCGCCAGCAGCCGGACTAGCGCCCAAGAGACCCAGTACTTC	CASSRTSAQETQYF	TRBV10-2	TRBJ2-5	-	TRBD2
TGTGCCAGCTCACCACTGGAGAGCTATGGCTACACCTTC	CASSPLESYGYTF	TRBV18	TRBJ1-2	-	-
TGTGCCAGCAGTTACTCCGGACTAGCCTGGACCGGGGAGCTGTTTTTT	CASSYSGLAWTGELFF	TRBV6-5	TRBJ2-2	-	TRBD2
TGTGCCAGCAGTGACAGGGCGGAGGGGAACACTGAAGCTTTCTTT	CASSDRAEGNTEAFF	TRBV6-6	TRBJ1-1	-	TRBD1
TGTGCCAGCAGCGCCGGGACAGCGGATAGGGAGCAGTACTTC	CASSAGTADREQYF	TRBV11-3	TRBJ2-5	-	TRBD1
TGTGCCAGCAGCGGCCAGGGGGCGAAGGGCAATGAGCAGTTCTTC	CASSGQGAKGNEQFF	TRBV6-6	TRBJ2-1	once	TRBD1
TGTGCCAGTAGCCTAGCGGGAGTAAGCAATGAGCAGTTCTTC	CASSLAGVSNEQFF	TRBV19	TRBJ2-1	few	TRBD2
TGTGCCAGCAGCCCAGATGGGGCTTCGGAACTCGAGCAGTACTTC	CASSPDGASELEQYF	TRBV9	TRBJ2-7	-	-
TGTGCCAGCAGTTGGGGGACTAGCAGCTACGAGCAGTACTTC	CASSWGTSSYEQYF	TRBV28	TRBJ2-7	-	TRBD2
TGCGCCAGCAGCCAAGACGGACAGGGGGCGAGCGAAAAACTGTTTTTT	CASSQDGQGASEKLFF	TRBV4-3	TRBJ1-4	-	TRBD1
TGTGCCAGCTCACCATGGGCAGGTGATAATTCACCCCTCCACTTT	CASSPWAGDNSPLHF	TRBV18	TRBJ1-6	-	-
TGTGCCAGCAGCCCACCCGGGGCAGGGGATGAAGCTTTCTTT	CASSPPGAGDEAFF	TRBV5-6	TRBJ1-1	-	-
TGTGCCAGCAGCCCTGGGGCGGGGGGCGCTTTCTATGGCTACACCTTC	CASSPGAGGAFYGYTF	TRBV28	TRBJ1-2	once	-
TGCGCCAGCAGCTTGGAGGGGGGAGGGCCCTACAATGAGCAGTTCTTC	CASSLEGGGPYNEQFF	TRBV5-1	TRBJ2-1	-	-
TGTGCCAGCAGCGTAACTGGAGAGACCCAGTACTTC	CASSVTGETQYF	TRBV9	TRBJ2-5	-	-
TGTGCCAGTAGTATCGCAGGGGAACTACTTTACAATGAGCAGTTCTTC	CASSIAGELLYNEQFF	TRBV19	TRBJ2-1	-	-
TGTGCCAGCAGCAAATTAGAGACTCAAGACACCGGGGAGCTGTTTTTT	CASSKLETQDTGELFF	TRBV21-1	TRBJ2-2	once	-
TGTGCCAGCAGCTTTGGGACAGGACTGTACGAGCAGTACTTC	CASSFGTGLYEQYF	TRBV5-6	TRBJ2-7	once	TRBD1
TGTGCCAGCAGTTCGCTAGCAGTGTACGAGCAGTACTTC	CASSSLAVYEQYF	TRBV28	TRBJ2-7	-	-
TGTGCCAGCAGCCCCGGGGCTAGCGGGAGTGTATCCTACAATGAGCAGTTCTTC	CASSPGASGSVSYNEQFF	TRBV7-8	TRBJ2-1	-	TRBD2
TGTGCCAGCTCACCCCCGGGACAGGGGGCCGGGGAGCTGTTTTTT	CASSPPGQGAGELFF	TRBV18	TRBJ2-2	-	TRBD1
TGTGCCAGCATTGGGACAGAAGATGGCTACACCTTC	CASIGTEDGYTF	TRBV6-5	TRBJ1-2	-	TRBD1
TGTGCCACCAGCAGAGATCGGTCCCTTATTAGTTTCAATCAGCCCCAGCATTTT	CATSRDRSLISFNQPQHF	TRBV15	TRBJ1-5	-	-
TGTGCTAGCAGCTCTAGCGGGAGGGCCGAGACCCAGTACTTC	CASSSSGRAETQYF	TRBV7-7	TRBJ2-5	-	TRBD2
TGTGCCAGCAGTTACGACAGGGGCCGCTACGAGCAGTACTTC	CASSYDRGRYEQYF	TRBV6-6	TRBJ2-7	-	TRBD1
TGTGCCACCAGCAGAGAGGGACTAGCGGGAGTCGAAAGGGGGTACAATGAGCAGTTCTTC	CATSREGLAGVERGYNEQFF	TRBV15	TRBJ2-1	-	TRBD2
TGCGCCAGCAGCCAATGGGGGGGAAACACTGAAGCTTTCTTT	CASSQWGGNTEAFF	TRBV4-1	TRBJ1-1	once	-
TGTGCCAGCTCACCAGGCGGGGGAGAGACCCAGTACTTC	CASSPGGGETQYF	TRBV18	TRBJ2-5	-	TRBD2
TGTGCCAGCAGCCGCCAATACAGGGATAATTCACCCCTCCACTTT	CASSRQYRDNSPLHF	TRBV14	TRBJ1-6	-	-
TGCGCCAGCAGCCTCGGACAGGGATGGCTGAACACTGAAGCTTTCTTT	CASSLGQGWLNTEAFF	TRBV5-1	TRBJ1-1	once	TRBD1